This T cell receptor beta chain was sequenced for a study of T cells in Graves' hyperthyroidism and ophthalmopathy. The CDR3 extends over 17 amino acids. CDR1 and CDR2 (germline): SGHDT, YYEEEE. Germline trimming cut 4 bases from V and 4 bases from J; bases unmatched to any gene: 14. This clonotype was detected ten times or more. RNA transcripts served as the template for amplifying TCR beta CDR3 regions. First-round RT-PCR targeting the TCR CDR3 was performed with the HTBI primer set. TCRdb called the multiplex PCR reads again in MiXCR, with one record for every CDR3 protein. The sample records 500,000 to 600,000 distinct CDR3 sequences, around 45% being singletons. Stable Graves' hyperthyroidism denoted no ophthalmopathy progression over 18 months.

The V call is TRBV5-6, the J call TRBJ1-2; TRBD1 matches 9 bases. This clonotype was sampled from a woman younger than 35 with Graves' hyperthyroidism. Sequenced material: peripheral blood or thyroid tissue (not recorded which). Written as DNA, the CDR3 is TGTGCCAGCAGCCCGTCGGGACAGGGACCTAGAGGCTATGGCTACACCTTC. As protein: CASSPSGQGPRGYGYTF. The full variable domain, in which reference TRBV5-6 and TRBJ1-2 provide the parts outside the CDR3, is DAGVTQSPTHLIKTRGQQVTLRCSPKSGHDTVSWYQQALGQGPQFIFQYYEEEERQRGNFPDRFSGHQFPNYSSELNVNALLLGDSALYLCASSPSGQGPRGYGYTFGSGTRLTVV.